A single sample is the source of the 2 T cell receptor beta chains below, sequenced in a study of T cell responses to AZD1222 COVID-19 vaccine. Using immunoSEQ multiplex PCR, the repertoire was profiled, and TCRdb retains in-frame clones only, with some absent. Of roughly 110,000 clones listed, 90% are singletons. The source was peripheral blood, collected 28 days after the second AZD1222 dose. The receptors stem from an adult who received the AZD1222 COVID-19 vaccine.

The rearrangement joins TRBV4-2 to TRBJ2-3, with D tentatively TRBD2 (5 bases). There are 13 residues in the CDR3. Per the germline V gene, CDR1 is LGHNA and CDR2 is YNFKEQ. Trimming cost V 9 bases and J 10 bases, with 20 bases left between them. The chain's CDR3 is CASPGPTRLSQYF. The CDR3 DNA reads TGTGCCAGTCCGGGCCCCACTAGGTTGTCGCAGTATTTT.

The genes are TRBV11-3 and TRBJ2-7; 7 bases match TRBD1. The V segment lost 2 bases and the J segment 1 base; nucleotides outside the gene matches: 2. Germline CDR1 SGHNT, CDR2 YENEEA. This CDR3 has 14 amino acids. Here the CDR3 reads CASSLRQGSYEQYF. In DNA form, the CDR3 reads TGTGCCAGCAGCTTACGACAGGGATCCTACGAGCAGTACTTC.